These T cell receptor beta chains were read from a single sample in a study of low-dose radiotherapy and immunotherapy resistance in tumors. MiXCR, run by TCRdb on the reads, gives a single entry per CDR3 protein. Of approximately 90,000 distinct CDR3 sequences in the sample, under 10% were seen once. Sample: PBMCs, taken before treatment. All receptors come from a male donor with prostate cancer. CDR3s include the opening cysteine and the closing phenylalanine or tryptophan. The D gene is left open where the match is weak. The size of a clone is reported for some rows only, either as once, few or many, or as a class for expanded clones.

many	TRBV6-1	TRBJ2-4	NA	14	TGTGCCAGCAGTGAAGGGCAGCTTAAAAACATTCAGTACTTC	CASSEGQLKNIQYF
many	TRBV9	TRBJ2-5	NA	17	TGTGCCAGCAGCTCCAAAGGTTCAGGGTATAGCAAAGAGACCCAGTACTTC	CASSSKGSGYSKETQYF
many	TRBV6-5	TRBJ1-3	NA	15	TGTGCCAGCAGCCCCGACATTGTATCTGGAAACACCATATATTTT	CASSPDIVSGNTIYF
many	TRBV19	TRBJ1-1	NA	11	TGTGCCAGTAAGAAAAACACTGAAGCTTTCTTT	CASKKNTEAFF
many	TRBV6-1	TRBJ1-6	NA	16	TGTGCCAGCAGTGAAAACCCGGGGACGAGCAATTCACCCCTCCACTTT	CASSENPGTSNSPLHF
many	TRBV4-3	TRBJ2-4	NA	15	TGCGCCAGCAGCCAAGATGCGTTAGCCAAAAACATTCAGTACTTC	CASSQDALAKNIQYF
many	TRBV7-8	TRBJ2-7	NA	12	TGTGCCAGCAGCTCCACACCCTACGAGCAGTACTTC	CASSSTPYEQYF
many	TRBV6-5	TRBJ2-1	TRBD2	15	TGTGCCAGCAGCCGGGGACTAGCGGGGTACAATGAGCAGTTCTTC	CASSRGLAGYNEQFF
many	TRBV6-2/TRBV6-3	TRBJ2-7	TRBD2	15	TGTGCCAGCAGTATTCAGGGGACTAGAGGTAGCGAGCAGTACTTC	CASSIQGTRGSEQYF
many	TRBV5-1	TRBJ2-3	NA	14	TGCGCCAGCAGCTTGGTAGGGGAGATCGATACGCAGTATTTT	CASSLVGEIDTQYF
many	TRBV2	TRBJ1-4	NA	15	TGTGCCAGCAGGCTCCGGGCAACAACTAATGAAAAACTGTTTTTT	CASRLRATTNEKLFF
many	TRBV20-1	TRBJ2-7	NA	13	TGCAGTGTTCCCAGCCCTGTTCTCTACGAGCAGTACTTC	CSVPSPVLYEQYF
many	TRBV19	TRBJ2-2	TRBD2	15	TGTGCCAGTAGTGAGGGGAGGGCGGACACCGGGGAGCTGTTTTTT	CASSEGRADTGELFF
many	TRBV14	TRBJ2-3	TRBD2	15	TGTGCCAGCAGCCTAATGGGACTAGTGGGAGATACGCAGTATTTT	CASSLMGLVGDTQYF
many	TRBV20-1	TRBJ2-7	NA	13	TGCAGTGCTAGGGGGCAGGGGATCCACGAGCAGTACTTC	CSARGQGIHEQYF
NA	TRBV13	TRBJ1-1	NA	14	TGTGCCAGCAATTCAGGGGTGATGAACACTGAAGCTTTCTTT	CASNSGVMNTEAFF
many	TRBV18	TRBJ1-2	NA	13	TGTGCCAGCTCACCTACAGCGGAACTCGGCTACACCTTC	CASSPTAELGYTF
many	TRBV15	TRBJ2-5	NA	14	TGTGCCACCAGCGGCCGACAGAGACAAGAGACCCAGTACTTC	CATSGRQRQETQYF
many	TRBV25-1	TRBJ1-1	TRBD1	12	TGTGCCAGCAGTGAAGGGACAGGGAGAACTTTCTTT	CASSEGTGRTFF
NA	TRBV4-1	TRBJ2-1	NA	13	TGCGCCAGCAGCCAGGCAAGTAACAATGAGCAGTTCTTC	CASSQASNNEQFF